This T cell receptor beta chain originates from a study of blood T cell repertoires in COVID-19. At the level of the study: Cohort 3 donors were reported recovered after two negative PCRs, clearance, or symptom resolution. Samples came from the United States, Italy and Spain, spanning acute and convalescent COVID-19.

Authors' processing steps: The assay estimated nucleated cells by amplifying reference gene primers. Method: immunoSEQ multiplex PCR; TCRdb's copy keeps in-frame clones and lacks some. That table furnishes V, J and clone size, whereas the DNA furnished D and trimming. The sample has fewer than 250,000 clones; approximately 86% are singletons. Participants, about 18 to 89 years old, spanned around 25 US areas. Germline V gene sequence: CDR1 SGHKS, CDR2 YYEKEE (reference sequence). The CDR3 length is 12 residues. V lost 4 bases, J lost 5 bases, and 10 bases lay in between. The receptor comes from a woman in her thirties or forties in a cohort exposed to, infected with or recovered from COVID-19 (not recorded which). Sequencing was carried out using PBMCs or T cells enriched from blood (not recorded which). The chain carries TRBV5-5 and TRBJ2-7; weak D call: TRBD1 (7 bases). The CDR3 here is CASSQGGHEQYF. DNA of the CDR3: TGTGCCAGCAGCCAGGGGGGTCACGAGCAGTACTTC. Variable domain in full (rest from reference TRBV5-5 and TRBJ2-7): DAGVTQSPTHLIKTRGQQVTLRCSPISGHKSVSWYQQVLGQGPQFIFQYYEKEERGRGNFPDRFSARQFPNYSSELNVNALLLGDSALYLCASSQGGHEQYFGPGTRLTVT.